The 6 T cell receptor beta chains below all came from one sample that was sequenced in a study of shared clonotypes between healthy human individuals. Sequencing was performed with immunoSEQ multiplex PCR; in TCRdb, only in-frame clones are kept and a portion is missing. The sample contains 2 million to 2.5 million clones, 85% to 95% of which appear only once. Sample: naive CD4+ T cells sorted from blood. Indicated subset: CD45RA+ positively selected. Receptor source: a young man in good health.

This clone has just a few counts. Different DNA sequences within this sample yield the same CDR3. The V call is TRBV27, the J call TRBJ1-6; D unclear. The germline V and J ends were trimmed by 3 bases and 7 bases, with 4 bases remaining between them. In germline, CDR1 is MNHEY, CDR2 SMNVEV (reference sequence). The CDR3 has 12 amino acids. The CDR3 sequence is CASSFQNSPLHF. DNA of the CDR3: TGTGCCAGCAGTTTTCAGAATTCACCCCTCCACTTT.

V usage is TRBV6-1 and J usage is TRBJ1-6; 7 bases map to TRBD1. The germline CDR1 and CDR2 sequences are MNHNS and SASEGT. After removal of 5 bases from V and 7 bases from J, the junction contained 5 bases not matched to a gene. The CDR3 totals 14 residues. This chain's CDR3 is CASSQTGTNSPLHF. In DNA form, the CDR3 reads TGTGCCAGCAGTCAGACAGGGACCAATTCACCCCTCCACTTT.

The gene calls are TRBV6-1 and TRBJ2-7, with 8 positions matching TRBD1. After removal of 7 bases from V and 2 bases from J, the junction contained 10 bases not matched to a gene. Germline CDR1 is MNHNS and CDR2 is SASEGT. The length of the CDR3 is 15 residues. CDR3 nucleotides: TGTGCCAGCATTTCCTCCGGGACAGGACCCTACGAGCAGTACTTC. The encoded protein is CASISSGTGPYEQYF.

The chain recombines TRBV10-3 with TRBJ2-7; no reliable D call. The CDR3 length is 15 residues. Trimming took 6 bases from V and 0 from J, leaving 15 bases between them. Looked up from germline, CDR1 is ENHRY and CDR2 is SYGVKD. The CDR3 reads CAIRAGSSSSYEQYF. CDR3 nucleotide sequence: TGTGCCATCAGGGCCGGCAGCTCGAGCTCCTACGAGCAGTACTTC.

The chain uses TRBV9 and TRBJ2-7; TRBD2 matches 9 bases. The CDR3 loop spans 15 amino acids. With 4 bases clipped from V and 7 bases from J, the junction kept 12 bases outside the gene matches. In germline, CDR1 is SGDLS, CDR2 YYNGEE. CDR3 amino acids: CASSKQLAGVVEQYF. The CDR3, as DNA: TGTGCCAGCAGCAAACAATTAGCGGGAGTGGTAGAGCAGTACTTC.

The gene calls are TRBV16 and TRBJ1-5; 7 nucleotides agree with TRBD1. CDR3 length: 14 amino acids. Germline CDR1 is KGHSY and CDR2 is FQNENV. J lost 1 base, V lost 5 bases, and 2 bases had no gene match. The CDR3 DNA follows: TGTGCCAGCAGCGACAGGGAAAGCAATCAGCCCCAGCATTTT. Protein sequence: CASSDRESNQPQHF.